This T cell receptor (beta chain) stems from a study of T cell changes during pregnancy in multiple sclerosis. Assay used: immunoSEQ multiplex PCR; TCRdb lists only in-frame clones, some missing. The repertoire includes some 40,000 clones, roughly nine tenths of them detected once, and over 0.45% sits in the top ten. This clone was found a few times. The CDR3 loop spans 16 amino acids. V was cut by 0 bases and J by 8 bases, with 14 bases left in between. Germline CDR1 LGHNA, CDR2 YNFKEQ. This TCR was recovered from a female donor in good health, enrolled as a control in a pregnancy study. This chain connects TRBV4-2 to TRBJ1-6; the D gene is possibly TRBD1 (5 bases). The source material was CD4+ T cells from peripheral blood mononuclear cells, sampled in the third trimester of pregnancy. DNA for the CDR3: TGTGCCAGCAGCCAAGATTGGGACTCACGGGATTCACCCCTCCACTTT. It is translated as CASSQDWDSRDSPLHF.